The entry below describes one T cell receptor (beta chain). The source of the sample is a study of blood T cell repertoires in COVID-19. TCRdb's table, derived via immunoSEQ multiplex PCR, lists solely in-frame clones and lacks some. The data contain 270,000 or so clones, 80% to 90% of them seen just once; the ten biggest clones take up about 4.6%. This CDR3 spans 15 amino acids. Per germline, CDR1 SGHRS and CDR2 YFSETQ. Trimming at V came to 3 bases and at J to 4 bases, leaving 6 bases not matched to a gene. This TCR was recovered from a man in his forties with acute or convalescent COVID-19. The sample was peripheral blood. This chain uses TRBV5-1 with TRBJ2-3, with TRBD1 matching 9 bases. CDR3 sequence (DNA): TGCGCCAGCAGCTCCGGGGACAGGGAGGCAGATACGCAGTATTTT. Protein: CASSSGDREADTQYF.